These T cell receptor beta chains were read from a single sample in a study of shared clonotypes between healthy human individuals. Clones were sequenced by immunoSEQ multiplex PCR, and TCRdb holds only the in-frame ones, with some missing. There are approximately 1.4 million clones in the sample; nearly 99% occur only once, and roughly 0.45% lies in the top ten. Sequencing was performed on naive CD4+ T cells sorted from blood. These receptors were collected from a man aged 30 to 45 in good health. The CDR3 runs from the conserved cysteine through the conserved F or W. The order of the fields is D gene, V gene, CDR3 length, J gene, clone size, CDR3 protein, CDR3 DNA. D genes are given only for firm matches. Not every row has a clone size; where given, it reads once, few, many or a size class.

>NA|TRBV7-2|15|TRBJ1-5|NA
CASSLEATYDQPQHF
TGTGCCAGCAGCTTAGAAGCCACGTACGATCAGCCCCAGCATTTT
>TRBD1|TRBV7-3|13|TRBJ2-5|NA
CASSWDREETQYF
TGTGCCAGCAGCTGGGACAGAGAAGAGACCCAGTACTTC
>NA|TRBV4-3|14|TRBJ2-1|NA
CASSQVGTTGEQFF
TGCGCCAGCAGCCAAGTGGGGACAACGGGTGAGCAGTTCTTC
>TRBD1|TRBV7-9|14|TRBJ2-2|NA
CASSRGRRTGELFF
TGTGCCAGCAGCAGGGGGCGACGCACCGGGGAGCTGTTTTTT
>TRBD2|TRBV28|17|TRBJ2-7|once
CASSLILGLAEHYEQYF
TGTGCCAGCAGCCTTATCCTGGGACTAGCGGAACACTACGAGCAGTACTTC
>NA|TRBV5-4|14|TRBJ1-2|once
CASSIGTGTFGYTF
TGTGCCAGCAGCATCGGGACGGGTACGTTCGGCTACACCTTC
>NA|TRBV7-9|14|TRBJ1-4|once
CATQKTAGEEKLFF
TGTGCCACTCAGAAGACGGCAGGGGAAGAAAAACTGTTTTTT
>NA|TRBV2|13|TRBJ1-4|NA
CASGGATNEKLFF
TGTGCCAGCGGGGGCGCAACTAATGAAAAACTGTTTTTT
>NA|TRBV29-1|15|TRBJ2-6|NA
CSVQGLFSGANVLTF
TGCAGCGTCCAGGGGCTTTTCTCTGGGGCCAACGTCCTGACTTTC
>TRBD2|TRBV7-3|19|TRBJ2-1|once
CASSLIMGLAGGEGSEQFF
TGTGCCAGCAGCTTAATAATGGGACTAGCGGGAGGGGAAGGGAGTGAGCAGTTCTTC
>NA|TRBV4-3|14|TRBJ2-7|NA
CASSQDPTAYEQYF
TGCGCCAGCAGCCAAGATCCAACAGCCTACGAGCAGTACTTC
>TRBD2|TRBV7-3|15|TRBJ2-2|NA
CASSPSGRTTGELFF
TGTGCCAGCAGCCCTAGCGGGAGGACCACCGGGGAGCTGTTTTTT
>NA|TRBV7-9|15|TRBJ2-1|NA
CASSRYRDLYNEQFF
TGTGCCAGCAGTCGATACCGGGACCTCTACAATGAGCAGTTCTTC
>TRBD1|TRBV29-1|15|TRBJ2-7|NA
CSVSGRGLGSYEQYF
TGCAGCGTTTCCGGCAGGGGGTTAGGCTCCTACGAGCAGTACTTC
>TRBD2|TRBV10-3|17|TRBJ2-2|NA
CAISAPGTSGYTGELFF
TGTGCCATCAGTGCCCCGGGCACTAGCGGTTACACCGGGGAGCTGTTTTTT
>TRBD2|TRBV28|17|TRBJ2-3|NA
CASRWTSGRPHTDTQYF
TGTGCCAGCAGGTGGACTAGCGGGAGGCCACATACCGATACGCAGTATTTT
>TRBD2|TRBV9|16|TRBJ2-2|NA
CASSPGTSGHTGELFF
TGTGCCAGCAGCCCCGGGACTAGCGGTCACACCGGGGAGCTGTTTTTT
>NA|TRBV14|16|TRBJ2-2|NA
CASSQRLGVGPGELFF
TGTGCCAGCAGCCAGAGGCTTGGCGTCGGGCCCGGGGAGCTGTTTTTT
>NA|TRBV7-9|14|TRBJ1-1|once
CASSRLMGGTEAFF
TGTGCCAGCAGTAGGTTGATGGGGGGCACTGAAGCTTTCTTT
>TRBD2|TRBV27|16|TRBJ2-7|NA
CASRLSGAGVSYEQYF
TGTGCCAGCAGGCTTAGCGGGGCCGGCGTGTCCTACGAGCAGTACTTC
>NA|TRBV16|15|TRBJ1-5|NA
CASSQSGGVGQPQHF
TGTGCCAGCAGCCAATCAGGAGGTGTCGGTCAGCCCCAGCATTTT
>NA|TRBV27|13|TRBJ2-7|NA
CASSPGQYYGQYF
TGTGCCAGCAGTCCAGGACAGTACTACGGACAGTACTTC
>TRBD1|TRBV18|15|TRBJ2-7|NA
CASSPDRGDTYEQYF
TGTGCCAGCTCACCGGACAGGGGGGATACCTACGAGCAGTACTTC
>NA|TRBV5-1|14|TRBJ2-3|NA
CASSLFPNTDTQYF
TGCGCCAGCAGCTTGTTCCCAAACACAGATACGCAGTATTTT
>TRBD1|TRBV4-1|18|TRBJ1-3|NA
CASSHPDRVVISGNTIYF
TGCGCCAGCAGCCATCCCGACAGGGTGGTCATCTCTGGAAACACCATATATTTT
>TRBD2|TRBV28|15|TRBJ2-7|NA
CASISSGRASYEQYF
TGTGCCAGCATCTCCAGCGGGAGGGCCTCCTACGAGCAGTACTTC
>TRBD1|TRBV5-1|13|TRBJ2-5|NA
CASSSDRGETQYF
TGCGCCAGCAGCTCCGACAGGGGCGAGACCCAGTACTTC
>TRBD1|TRBV30|13|TRBJ1-1|NA
CAWSRQGGTEAFF
TGTGCCTGGAGTCGACAGGGAGGCACTGAAGCTTTCTTT
>TRBD1|TRBV6-5|15|TRBJ2-5|once
CASSFEGTGQETQYF
TGTGCCAGCAGTTTCGAAGGGACAGGGCAAGAGACCCAGTACTTC
>NA|TRBV5-6|15|TRBJ2-7|NA
CASSPQAGTAYEQYF
TGTGCCAGCAGCCCACAGGCAGGTACCGCCTACGAGCAGTACTTC
>NA|TRBV20-1|11|TRBJ1-1|NA
CSALRDTEAFF
TGCAGTGCTCTCCGGGACACTGAAGCTTTCTTT
>NA|TRBV28|16|TRBJ2-3|once
CASTGRSRRSTDTQYF
TGTGCCAGTACCGGACGGTCCCGAAGGAGCACAGATACGCAGTATTTT
>NA|TRBV7-8|15|TRBJ1-4|NA
CASSPRRSGNEKLFF
TGTGCCAGCAGCCCTCGGCGGTCGGGTAATGAAAAACTGTTTTTT
>NA|TRBV5-1|14|TRBJ2-7|NA
CASSLDGSSYEQYF
TGCGCCAGCAGCTTGGATGGATCAAGCTACGAGCAGTACTTC
>NA|TRBV21-1|16|TRBJ2-7|NA
CASSPQTTSVSYEQYF
TGTGCCAGCAGCCCCCAAACGACTAGCGTCTCCTACGAGCAGTACTTC
>TRBD1|TRBV28|18|TRBJ1-5|NA
CASNGRGAIRARNQPQHF
TGTGCCAGCAATGGCAGGGGGGCAATCCGGGCCCGCAATCAGCCCCAGCATTTT
>NA|TRBV7-8|16|TRBJ2-1|NA
CASSVAIGRSYNEQFF
TGTGCCAGCAGCGTCGCCATTGGGCGCTCCTACAATGAGCAGTTCTTC
>NA|TRBV5-1|15|TRBJ2-2|NA
CASSFSAKDTGELFF
TGCGCCAGCAGCTTCTCAGCGAAAGACACCGGGGAGCTGTTTTTT